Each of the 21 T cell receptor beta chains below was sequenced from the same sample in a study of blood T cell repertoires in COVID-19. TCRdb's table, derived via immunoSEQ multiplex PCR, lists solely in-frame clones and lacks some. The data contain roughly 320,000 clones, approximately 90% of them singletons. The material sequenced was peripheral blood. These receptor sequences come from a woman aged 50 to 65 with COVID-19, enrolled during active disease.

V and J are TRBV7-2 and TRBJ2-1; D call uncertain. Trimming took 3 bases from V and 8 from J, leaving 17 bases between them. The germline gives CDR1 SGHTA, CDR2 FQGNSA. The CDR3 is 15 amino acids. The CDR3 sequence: CASSFYRLVTDEQFF. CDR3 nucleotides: TGTGCCAGCAGCTTTTATCGGCTAGTCACGGATGAGCAGTTCTTC.

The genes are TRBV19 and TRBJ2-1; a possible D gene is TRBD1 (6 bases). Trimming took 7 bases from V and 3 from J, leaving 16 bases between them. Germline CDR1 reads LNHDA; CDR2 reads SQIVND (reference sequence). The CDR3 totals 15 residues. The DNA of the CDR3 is TGTGCCAGTATCGACAGGTGGCAGGGCTACAATGAGCAGTTCTTC. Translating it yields CASIDRWQGYNEQFF.

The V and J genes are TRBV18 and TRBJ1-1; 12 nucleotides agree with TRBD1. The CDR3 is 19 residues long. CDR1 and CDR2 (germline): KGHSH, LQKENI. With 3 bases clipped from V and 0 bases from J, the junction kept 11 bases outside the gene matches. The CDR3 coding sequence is TGTGCCAGCTCACCCCAGAAGGGACAGGGGGCGAGTTTGAACACTGAAGCTTTCTTT. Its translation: CASSPQKGQGASLNTEAFF. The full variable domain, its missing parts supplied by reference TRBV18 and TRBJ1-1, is NAGVMQNPRHLVRRRGQEARLRCSPMKGHSHVYWYRQLPEEGLKFMVYLQKENIIDESGMPKERFSAEFPKEGPSILRIQQVVRGDSAAYFCASSPQKGQGASLNTEAFFGQGTRLTVV.

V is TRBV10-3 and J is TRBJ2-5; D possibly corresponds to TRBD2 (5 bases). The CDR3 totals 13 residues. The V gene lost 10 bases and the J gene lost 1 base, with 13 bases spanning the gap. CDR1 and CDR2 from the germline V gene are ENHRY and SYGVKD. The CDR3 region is CATLRAIQETQYF. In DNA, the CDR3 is TGTGCCACTCTGAGGGCCATCCAAGAGACCCAGTACTTC.

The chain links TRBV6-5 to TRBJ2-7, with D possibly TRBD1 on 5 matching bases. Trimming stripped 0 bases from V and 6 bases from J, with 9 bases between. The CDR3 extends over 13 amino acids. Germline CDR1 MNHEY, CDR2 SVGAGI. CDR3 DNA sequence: TGTGCCAGCAGTTACTCTCGCGACAGCGAGCAGTACTTC. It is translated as CASSYSRDSEQYF.

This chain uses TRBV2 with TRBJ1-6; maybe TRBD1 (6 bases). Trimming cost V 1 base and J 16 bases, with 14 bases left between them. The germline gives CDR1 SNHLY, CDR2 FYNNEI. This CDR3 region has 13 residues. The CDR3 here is CASSEEGTPNLHF. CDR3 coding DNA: TGTGCCAGCAGTGAAGAAGGGACACCAAATCTCCACTTT.

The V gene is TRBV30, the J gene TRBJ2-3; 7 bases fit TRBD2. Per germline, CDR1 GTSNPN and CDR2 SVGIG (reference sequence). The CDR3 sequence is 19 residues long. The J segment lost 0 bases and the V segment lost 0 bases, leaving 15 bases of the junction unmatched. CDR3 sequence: CAWSVSGEGRTFSTDTQYF. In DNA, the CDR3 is TGTGCCTGGAGTGTTTCGGGGGAGGGCCGAACCTTTAGCACAGATACGCAGTATTTT.

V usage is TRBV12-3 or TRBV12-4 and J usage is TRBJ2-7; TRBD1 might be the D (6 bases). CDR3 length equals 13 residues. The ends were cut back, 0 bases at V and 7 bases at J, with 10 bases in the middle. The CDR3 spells CASSLARGWEQYF. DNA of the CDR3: TGTGCCAGCAGTTTAGCCAGGGGTTGGGAGCAGTACTTC.

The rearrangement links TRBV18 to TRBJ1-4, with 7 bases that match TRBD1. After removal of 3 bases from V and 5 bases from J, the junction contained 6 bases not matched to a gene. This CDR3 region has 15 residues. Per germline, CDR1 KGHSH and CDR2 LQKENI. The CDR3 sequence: CASSPGQEINEKLFF. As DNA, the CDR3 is TGTGCCAGCTCACCCGGACAGGAGATCAATGAAAAACTGTTTTTT.

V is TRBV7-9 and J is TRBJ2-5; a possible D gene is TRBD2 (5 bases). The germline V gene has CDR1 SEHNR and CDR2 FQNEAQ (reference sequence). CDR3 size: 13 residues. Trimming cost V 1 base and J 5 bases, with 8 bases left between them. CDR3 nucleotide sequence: TGTGCCAGCAGCTTAGTAATAGCGGAGACCCAGTACTTC. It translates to CASSLVIAETQYF. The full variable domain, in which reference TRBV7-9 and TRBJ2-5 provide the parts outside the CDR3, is DTGVSQNPRHKITKRGQNVTFRCDPISEHNRLYWYRQTLGQGPEFLTYFQNEAQLEKSRLLSDRFSAERPKGSFSTLEIQRTEQGDSAMYLCASSLVIAETQYFGPGTRLLVL.

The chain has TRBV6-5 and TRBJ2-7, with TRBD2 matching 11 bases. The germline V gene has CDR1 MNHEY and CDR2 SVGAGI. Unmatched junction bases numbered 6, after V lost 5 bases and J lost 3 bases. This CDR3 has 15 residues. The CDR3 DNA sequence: TGTGCCAGCAGTCGAACTAGCGGGGGACTCTACGAGCAGTACTTC. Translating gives CASSRTSGGLYEQYF.

The CDR3 here is CASSLVAGYTNTGELFF. CDR3 DNA sequence: TGTGCCAGCAGCTTGGTGGCAGGGTATACGAACACCGGGGAGCTGTTTTTT. The chain recombines TRBV5-4 with TRBJ2-2; D may be TRBD1 (5 bases). Germline-derived CDR1 and CDR2 are SGHNT and YYREEE (reference sequence). Trimming took 0 bases from V and 0 from J, leaving 12 bases between them. The CDR3 is made up of 17 amino acids.

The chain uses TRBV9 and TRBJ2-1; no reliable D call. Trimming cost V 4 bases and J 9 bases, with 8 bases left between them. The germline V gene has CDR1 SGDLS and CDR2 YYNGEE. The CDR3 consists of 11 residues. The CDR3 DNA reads TGTGCCAGCAGCTCCACGGGTGAGCAGTTCTTC. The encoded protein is CASSSTGEQFF.

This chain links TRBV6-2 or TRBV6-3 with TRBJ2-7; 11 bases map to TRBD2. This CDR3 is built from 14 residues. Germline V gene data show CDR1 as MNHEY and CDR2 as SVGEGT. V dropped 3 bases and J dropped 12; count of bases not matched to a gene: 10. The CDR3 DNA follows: TGTGCCAGCAGTTATTGGCTAGCGGGAGGAAACGCGTACTTC. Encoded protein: CASSYWLAGGNAYF.

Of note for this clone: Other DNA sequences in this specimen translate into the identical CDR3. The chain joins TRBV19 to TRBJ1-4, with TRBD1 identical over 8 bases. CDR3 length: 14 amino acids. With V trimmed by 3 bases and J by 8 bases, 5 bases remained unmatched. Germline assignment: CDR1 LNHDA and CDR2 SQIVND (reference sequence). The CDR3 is CASSIGQGREKLFF. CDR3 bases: TGTGCCAGTAGTATCGGACAGGGACGGGAAAAACTGTTTTTT.

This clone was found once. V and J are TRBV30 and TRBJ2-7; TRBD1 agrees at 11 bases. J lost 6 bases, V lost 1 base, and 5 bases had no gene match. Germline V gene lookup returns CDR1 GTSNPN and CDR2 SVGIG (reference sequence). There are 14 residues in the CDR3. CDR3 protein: CAWSGTGGTAEQYF. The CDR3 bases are TGTGCCTGGAGTGGGACAGGGGGCACGGCCGAGCAGTACTTC.

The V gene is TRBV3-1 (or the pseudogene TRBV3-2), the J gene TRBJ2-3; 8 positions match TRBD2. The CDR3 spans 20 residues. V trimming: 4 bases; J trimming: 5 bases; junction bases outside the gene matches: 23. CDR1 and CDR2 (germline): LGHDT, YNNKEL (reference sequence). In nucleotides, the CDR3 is TGTGCCAGCAGCCCGCCTGGGGCTAGCGGGTCCCTGCACCCCAAAGATACGCAGTATTTT. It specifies CASSPPGASGSLHPKDTQYF.

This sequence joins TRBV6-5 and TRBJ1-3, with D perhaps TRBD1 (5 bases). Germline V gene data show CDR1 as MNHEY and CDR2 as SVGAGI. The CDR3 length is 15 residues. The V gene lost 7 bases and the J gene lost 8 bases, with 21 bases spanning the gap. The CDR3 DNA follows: TGTGCCAGCACTCGGAATTCAGGGAATATATACACCATATATTTT. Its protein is CASTRNSGNIYTIYF.

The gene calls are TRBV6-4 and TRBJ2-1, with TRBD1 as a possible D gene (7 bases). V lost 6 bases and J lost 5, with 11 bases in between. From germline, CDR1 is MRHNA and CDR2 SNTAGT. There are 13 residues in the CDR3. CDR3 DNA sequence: TGTGCCAGCAGCAGGGGGGACCACAATGAGCAGTTCTTC. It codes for CASSRGDHNEQFF.

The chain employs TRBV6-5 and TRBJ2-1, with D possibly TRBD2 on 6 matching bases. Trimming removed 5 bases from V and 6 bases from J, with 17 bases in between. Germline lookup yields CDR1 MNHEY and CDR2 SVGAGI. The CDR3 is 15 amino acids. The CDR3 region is CASSLHGTAFNEQFF. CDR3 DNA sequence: TGTGCCAGCAGTCTACACGGGACTGCGTTCAATGAGCAGTTCTTC.

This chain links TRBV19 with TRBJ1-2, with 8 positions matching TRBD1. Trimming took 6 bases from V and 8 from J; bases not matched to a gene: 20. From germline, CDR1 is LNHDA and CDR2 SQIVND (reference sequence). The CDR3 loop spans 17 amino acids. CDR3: CASSRSPGQVPLGGYTF. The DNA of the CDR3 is TGTGCCAGTAGCCGTTCCCCGGGACAGGTGCCTCTTGGGGGCTACACCTTC.